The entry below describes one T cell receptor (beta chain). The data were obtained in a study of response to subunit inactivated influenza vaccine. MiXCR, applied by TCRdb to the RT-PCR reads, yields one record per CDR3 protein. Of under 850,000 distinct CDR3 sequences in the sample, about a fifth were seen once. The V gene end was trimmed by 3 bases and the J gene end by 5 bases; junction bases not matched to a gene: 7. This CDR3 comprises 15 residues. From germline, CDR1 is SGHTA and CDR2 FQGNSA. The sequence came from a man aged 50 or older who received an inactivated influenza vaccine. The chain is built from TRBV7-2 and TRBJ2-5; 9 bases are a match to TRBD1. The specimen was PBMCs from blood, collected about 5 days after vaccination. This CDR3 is CASSFTGTGSETQYF. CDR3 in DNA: TGTGCCAGCAGCTTTACCGGGACAGGGAGCGAGACCCAGTACTTC.